Listed here are 26 T cell receptor beta chains from one sample, sequenced in a study of blood T cell repertoires in COVID-19. Only in-frame clones appear in the TCRdb table, and some are missing; sequencing was by immunoSEQ multiplex PCR. The sample carries about 190,000 clones, 70% to 80% recorded once. The sequenced sample was peripheral blood. Receptors were obtained from a woman aged 45-65 years with acute or convalescent COVID-19.

V and J are TRBV28 and TRBJ1-5; TRBD1 is a possible D gene (6 bases). The V end lost 2 bases, the J end lost 8 bases, and 13 bases lay between the germline ends. Germline CDR1 and CDR2: MDHEN and SYDVKM. The CDR3 length is 14 residues. Written as DNA, the CDR3 is TGTGCCAGCAGTTTAGGGGGCTGGGGAAAGCCCCAGCATTTT. This gives the protein CASSLGGWGKPQHF. Filled out from reference TRBV28 and TRBJ1-5, the complete variable domain reads DVKVTQSSRYLVKRTGEKVFLECVQDMDHENMFWYRQDPGLGLRLIYFSYDVKMKEKGDIPEGYSVSREKKERFSLILESASTNQTSMYLCASSLGGWGKPQHFGDGTRLSIL.

The rearrangement uses TRBV30 and TRBJ2-7; 8 nucleotides match TRBD2. The V segment lost 3 bases and the J segment 6 bases; nucleotides outside the gene matches: 13. This CDR3 is 15 amino acids long. Germline V gene data show CDR1 as GTSNPN and CDR2 as SVGIG (reference sequence). CDR3 nucleotides: TGTGCCTGGAGCGACCCCCGGACTAGCTCCCGCGAGCAGTACTTC. This encodes CAWSDPRTSSREQYF. Using reference TRBV30 and TRBJ2-7 for the parts outside the CDR3, the full variable domain is SQTIHQWPATLVQPVGSPLSLECTVEGTSNPNLYWYRQAAGRGLQLLFYSVGIGQISSEVPQNLSASRPQDRQFILSSKKLLLSDSGFYLCAWSDPRTSSREQYFGPGTRLTVT.

The chain is built from TRBV7-8 and TRBJ2-1; 14 positions agree with TRBD2. V lost 1 base to trimming and J lost 1 base; unmatched junction nucleotides: 9. Germline loops: CDR1 SGHVS, CDR2 FQNEAQ. The CDR3 covers 20 residues. The CDR3 region has the DNA TGTGCCAGCAGCTTAGATCGGACTAGCGGGAGGAGGAGGTCCTACAATGAGCAGTTCTTC. Its protein is CASSLDRTSGRRRSYNEQFF.

The chain recombines TRBV24-1 with TRBJ1-4, with D maybe TRBD1 (5 bases). This CDR3 comprises 17 residues. Trimming stripped 7 bases from V and 6 bases from J, with 23 bases between. CDR1 and CDR2 (germline): KGHDR, SFDVKD. Written as DNA, the CDR3 is TGTGCCACCAGGCAGGGCAGGAGGGTCCCCCCTTATGAAAAACTGTTTTTT. It specifies CATRQGRRVPPYEKLFF.

The chain uses TRBV27 and TRBJ2-1, with 10 bases fitting TRBD2. V gave up 6 bases and J gave up 7 bases; unmatched junction bases: 3. Germline CDR1 and CDR2: MNHEY and SMNVEV (reference sequence). CDR3 size: 13 residues. The CDR3 coding sequence is TGTGCCAGCAGGGAACTAGCGGGAAATGAGCAGTTCTTC. Protein: CASRELAGNEQFF.

CDR3 residues: CASSPDRGNTEAFF. The CDR3 bases are TGTGCCAGCAGTCCGGACAGGGGGAACACTGAAGCTTTCTTT. The chain links TRBV28 to TRBJ1-1; 9 nucleotides line up with TRBD1. With 5 bases clipped from V and 1 base from J, the junction kept 2 bases outside the gene matches. From germline, CDR1 is MDHEN and CDR2 SYDVKM. This CDR3 contains 14 residues.

The V gene is TRBV4-3, the J gene TRBJ1-2; maybe TRBD1 (6 bases). The ends were cut back, 3 bases at V and 5 bases at J, with 13 bases in the middle. Germline-derived CDR1 and CDR2 are LGHNA and YSLEER. This CDR3 contains 14 residues. The CDR3 sequence is CASSQGRQGYGYTF. DNA of the CDR3: TGCGCCAGCAGCCAGGGAAGGCAGGGGTATGGCTACACCTTC.

The chain recombines TRBV19 with TRBJ1-1; D might be TRBD1 (6 bases). The germline V gene has CDR1 LNHDA and CDR2 SQIVND (reference sequence). Trimming shortened V by 7 bases and J by 5 bases, and 23 bases separated the two germline ends. CDR3 size: 16 residues. In nucleotides, the CDR3 is TGTGCCAGTACCCTGCCAGCGGGGGCGGGGGGGACTGAAGCTTTCTTT. As protein: CASTLPAGAGGTEAFF. The full variable domain, in which reference TRBV19 and TRBJ1-1 provide the parts outside the CDR3, is DGGITQSPKYLFRKEGQNVTLSCEQNLNHDAMYWYRQDPGQGLRLIYYSQIVNDFQKGDIAEGYSVSREKKESFPLTVTSAQKNPTAFYLCASTLPAGAGGTEAFFGQGTRLTVV.

This clone has more than one count but fewer than ten. The rearrangement links TRBV7-2 to TRBJ2-6, with a possible D match to TRBD2 (5 bases). The ends were cut back, 4 bases at V and 3 bases at J, with 10 bases in the middle. This CDR3 has 15 amino acids. CDR1 SGHTA and CDR2 FQGNSA come from the germline V gene. CDR3 residues: CASSSAVDGANVLTF. The CDR3 coding sequence is TGTGCCAGCAGCTCAGCGGTAGATGGGGCCAACGTCCTGACTTTC.

The chain couples TRBV11-2 to TRBJ1-2; unclear D gene. From germline, CDR1 is SGHAT and CDR2 FQNNGV. The CDR3 contains 13 residues. Trimming took 1 base from V and 8 from J, leaving 11 bases between them. The CDR3 protein is CASSLVAGGGYTF. The CDR3 DNA is TGTGCCAGCAGCTTAGTAGCGGGCGGAGGCTACACCTTC.

The chain recombines TRBV5-5 with TRBJ1-1, with D possibly being TRBD1 (5 bases). The CDR3 covers 15 residues. Trimming took off 0 bases at V and 5 bases at J, with 14 bases between the two ends. Germline lookup yields CDR1 SGHKS and CDR2 YYEKEE (reference sequence). The chain's CDR3 is CASSLGAGRQTEAFF. The CDR3, as DNA: TGTGCCAGCAGCTTGGGGGCAGGGAGGCAGACTGAAGCTTTCTTT.

The chain couples TRBV5-1 to TRBJ2-7, with 7 bases aligning to TRBD2. The CDR3 runs 12 residues. Germline CDR1 reads SGHRS; CDR2 reads YFSETQ. V lost 0 bases and J lost 6; bases outside the gene matches: 0. This CDR3 reads CASSLGEGEQYF. In DNA, the CDR3 is TGCGCCAGCAGCTTGGGGGAGGGCGAGCAGTACTTC.

The rearrangement joins TRBV2 to TRBJ2-2, with TRBD1 matching over 7 bases. The CDR3 is 15 amino acids. The V and J ends lost 7 bases and 2 bases, in that order; junction bases with no gene match: 7. The germline V gene encodes CDR1 SNHLY and CDR2 FYNNEI. CDR3 sequence (DNA): TGTGCCAGCATCCCCGACAGGGCCAACACCGGGGAGCTGTTTTTT. Translation: CASIPDRANTGELFF.

This chain uses TRBV10-3 with TRBJ1-1, with D perhaps TRBD1 (5 bases). The ends were cut back, 3 bases at V and 5 bases at J, with 13 bases in the middle. Germline loops: CDR1 ENHRY, CDR2 SYGVKD. The CDR3 contains 14 residues. CDR3 loop: CAISERQGETEAFF. As DNA, the CDR3 is TGTGCCATCAGTGAACGTCAGGGTGAAACTGAAGCTTTCTTT.

This sequence joins TRBV19 and TRBJ1-5; TRBD1 agrees at 8 bases. V trimming: 3 bases; J trimming: 7 bases; junction bases outside the gene matches: 8. The CDR3 is made up of 15 amino acids. Germline CDR1 and CDR2: LNHDA and SQIVND (reference sequence). Here the CDR3 reads CASSMTGDPRQPQHF. The CDR3 nucleotides are TGTGCCAGTAGTATGACAGGGGACCCCAGGCAGCCCCAGCATTTT.

Of note for this clone: The sample contains more than one DNA sequence encoding this CDR3. The chain couples TRBV6-5 to TRBJ2-3; weak D call: TRBD1 (5 bases). The CDR3 is 11 amino acids. Trimming shortened V by 5 bases and J by 5 bases, and 5 bases separated the two germline ends. Germline CDR1 is MNHEY and CDR2 is SVGAGI. CDR3 sequence (DNA): TGTGCCAGCAGTAGGGGAGATACGCAGTATTTT. Encoded protein: CASSRGDTQYF.

The V call is TRBV2, the J call TRBJ1-2, with 9 bases aligning to TRBD1. The V and J ends lost 7 bases and 7 bases, in that order; junction bases with no gene match: 7. Per the germline V gene, CDR1 is SNHLY and CDR2 is FYNNEI. The CDR3 spans 13 residues. CDR3 in amino acids: CASTGDRVIGYTF. The CDR3 DNA follows: TGTGCCAGCACCGGGGACAGGGTGATTGGCTACACCTTC.

The chain carries TRBV11-2 and TRBJ2-2; 13 positions agree with TRBD2. V lost 6 bases and J lost 0; bases outside the gene matches: 4. This CDR3 has 17 amino acids. Germline loops: CDR1 SGHAT, CDR2 FQNNGV. CDR3 region: CASRFTSGRANTGELFF. The CDR3 region has the DNA TGTGCCAGCAGGTTTACTAGCGGGAGGGCGAACACCGGGGAGCTGTTTTTT.

This chain joins TRBV5-1 and TRBJ2-1; weak D call: TRBD2 (5 bases). Trimming took off 5 bases at V and 2 bases at J, with 11 bases between the two ends. CDR3 length equals 14 residues. Germline values: CDR1 SGHRS, CDR2 YFSETQ. The chain's CDR3 is CASRAGETYNEQFF. For the CDR3, the DNA is TGCGCCAGCAGAGCCGGGGAGACCTACAATGAGCAGTTCTTC.

CDR3 sequence (DNA): TGTGCCAGCAGGAACCAGGGGGCCGGCGGGGAGCTGTTTTTT. It encodes CASRNQGAGGELFF. The chain carries TRBV28 and TRBJ2-2, with 8 nucleotides matching TRBD1. Germline trimming cut 6 bases from V and 7 bases from J; bases unmatched to any gene: 7. Germline-derived CDR1 and CDR2 are MDHEN and SYDVKM. The CDR3 consists of 14 residues.

This chain joins TRBV10-3 and TRBJ1-1, with 7 nucleotides matching TRBD1. The CDR3 is 15 amino acids. J was trimmed by 7 bases and V by 4 bases; bases with no gene match: 12. The germline V gene has CDR1 ENHRY and CDR2 SYGVKD. The chain's CDR3 is CAISADSDRVGEAFF. CDR3 bases: TGTGCCATCAGTGCCGACTCCGACAGGGTGGGTGAAGCTTTCTTT.

The chain couples TRBV21-1 to TRBJ2-7; the table names TRBD2, a call not compared with the DNA. TRBV21-1 is an annotated pseudogene. The CDR3 loop spans 14 amino acids. In DNA form, the CDR3 reads TGTGCCAGCAGCAAAGGGGGGGAGGGCCACGAGCAGTACTTC. The encoded protein is CASSKGGEGHEQYF.

J is TRBJ2-1 and V is TRBV9; D is uncertain. Germline CDR1 SGDLS, CDR2 YYNGEE. The CDR3 covers 17 residues. V was cut by 0 bases and J by 0 bases, with 13 bases left in between. CDR3 protein: CASSVGSRGRSYNEQFF. The CDR3 nucleotides read TGTGCCAGCAGCGTAGGGAGCCGCGGCCGCTCCTACAATGAGCAGTTCTTC.

As DNA, the CDR3 is TGTGCCAGTAGTATGAGAGCTAGCGCTGCGGGTATCGAGCAGTACTTC. It yields the protein CASSMRASAAGIEQYF. J is TRBJ2-7 and V is TRBV19; D is perhaps TRBD2 (6 bases). The V gene lost 3 bases and the J gene lost 6 bases, with 21 bases spanning the gap. This CDR3 spans 16 amino acids. Germline CDR1 reads LNHDA; CDR2 reads SQIVND (reference sequence).

This chain links TRBV2 with TRBJ2-1; 14 nucleotides align to TRBD2. Germline V gene sequence: CDR1 SNHLY, CDR2 FYNNEI. This CDR3 has 19 amino acids. V was pared by 4 bases and J by 0 bases, with 8 bases of the junction left unmatched. CDR3 sequence: CASSGGLAGVTSSYNEQFF. Written as DNA, the CDR3 is TGTGCCAGCAGTGGGGGACTAGCGGGAGTTACGAGCTCCTACAATGAGCAGTTCTTC.

V gene TRBV30 combines with J gene TRBJ2-3; D is possibly TRBD1 (5 bases). The V and J ends lost 4 bases and 6 bases respectively, with 11 bases between them. The CDR3 consists of 12 residues. In germline, CDR1 is GTSNPN, CDR2 SVGIG (reference sequence). Written as DNA, the CDR3 is TGTGCCTGGAAAGGGGCATCCGATACGCAGTATTTT. Protein: CAWKGASDTQYF.